The source of this TCR beta chain is a study of cytotoxic CD8 clonotypes in ibrutinib-treated CLL. Overall study findings and caveats: Treatment saw public clonotypes, which were uncommon, either contract or stay stable. Collection times varied between progressing and sustained-remission patients. Clonality was higher at ibrutinib response and returned toward baseline at progression.

The protocol was immunoSEQ multiplex PCR, while the TCRdb copy is restricted to in-frame clones and leaves out a portion. The sample comprises about 140,000 clones, 80% of which are singletons, and 7.5% to 9% rests with the top ten. This CDR3 is built from 17 residues. Germline lookup yields CDR1 SGHTA and CDR2 FQGTGA. Germline trimming cut 1 base from V and 5 bases from J; bases unmatched to any gene: 9. As for this clone: No antigen is known for it.

This clonotype was obtained from a human donor with chronic lymphocytic leukemia. This material consisted of PBMCs, taken after 36 months of ibrutinib treatment. V gene TRBV7-3 combines with J gene TRBJ2-2; 8 bases fit TRBD1. The CDR3, as DNA: TGTGCCAGCAGCTTAATAGGGTCCGACAGGGGAACCGGGGAGCTGTTTTTT. It is translated as CASSLIGSDRGTGELFF.